This T cell receptor beta chain derives from a study of cytomegalovirus exposure and HLA in healthy donors. PCR employed 60 Vbeta and 13 Jbeta primers. Some clones are missing from TCRdb's copy, which holds only in-frame ones; the method was immunoSEQ multiplex PCR. Among approximately 94,000 clones listed, 60% to 85% were seen once. The sequenced material came from PBMCs. The clonotype originates from a man aged 30 to 39 in good health and CMV-seropositive.

The CDR3 loop is CATSRETGPQPQHF. The CDR3 bases are TGTGCCACCAGCAGAGAGACAGGACCCCAGCCCCAGCATTTT. This chain links TRBV15 with TRBJ1-5, with a weak D call TRBD1 (6 bases). The CDR3 length is 14 residues. Germline V lookup: CDR1 LNHNV, CDR2 YYDKDF (reference sequence). The V gene lost 0 bases and the J gene lost 7 bases, with 10 bases spanning the gap.